This T cell receptor beta chain derives from a study of PD-1 blockade in classical Hodgkin lymphoma. CDR1 LNHDA and CDR2 SQIVND come from the germline V gene (reference sequence). The CDR3 totals 14 residues. The V segment lost 3 bases and the J segment 3 bases; nucleotides outside the gene matches: 4. Concerning this clone itself: The antigen is not known.

Sequencing was performed with immunoSEQ multiplex PCR; in TCRdb, only in-frame clones are kept and a portion is missing. The repertoire has tens of thousands of clones, over 70% of them found once; the top ten carry 20% to 25%. Study outcomes and limitations: A reduction in baseline TCR diversity was reportedly seen in newly diagnosed patients relative to healthy donors. Exclusion applied to patients who initiated nivolumab less than 1 year following ASCT. Although disease activity or prior therapy may be involved, causes of the repertoire differences remain undefined.

Every patient experienced relapse after autologous stem cell transplantation, and brentuximab vedotin exposure varied. Under best response, outcomes were complete response, partial response or progressive disease. The sequences come from peripheral blood mononuclear cells (PBMCs), collected at baseline. The origin of this receptor is a human donor with classical Hodgkin lymphoma. The rearrangement uses TRBV19 and TRBJ2-7; 8 bases map to TRBD1. The DNA of the CDR3 is TGTGCCAGTAGTATGGCACAGGGGGACTACGAGCAGTACTTC. Amino acids: CASSMAQGDYEQYF.